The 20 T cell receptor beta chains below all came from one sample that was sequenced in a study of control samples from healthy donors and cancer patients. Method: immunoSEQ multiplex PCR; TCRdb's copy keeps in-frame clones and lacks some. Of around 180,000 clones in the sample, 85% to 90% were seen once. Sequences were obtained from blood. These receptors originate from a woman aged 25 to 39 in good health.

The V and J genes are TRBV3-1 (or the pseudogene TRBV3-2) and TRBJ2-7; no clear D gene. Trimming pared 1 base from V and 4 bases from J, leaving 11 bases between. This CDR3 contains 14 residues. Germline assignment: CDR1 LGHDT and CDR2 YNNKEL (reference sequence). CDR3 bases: TGTGCCAGCAGCCAAGTAAGTGGAATTTACGAGCAGTACTTC. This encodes CASSQVSGIYEQYF.

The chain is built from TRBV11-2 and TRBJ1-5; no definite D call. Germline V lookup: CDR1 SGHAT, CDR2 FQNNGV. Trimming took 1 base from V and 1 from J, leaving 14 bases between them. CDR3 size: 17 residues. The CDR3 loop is CASSLGSFGPSNQPQHF. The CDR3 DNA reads TGTGCCAGCAGCTTAGGGAGCTTTGGGCCGAGCAATCAGCCCCAGCATTTT. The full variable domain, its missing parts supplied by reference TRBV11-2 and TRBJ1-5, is EAGVAQSPRYKIIEKRQSVAFWCNPISGHATLYWYQQILGQGPKLLIQFQNNGVVDDSQLPKDRFSAERLKGVDSTLKIQPAKLEDSAVYLCASSLGSFGPSNQPQHFGDGTRLSIL.

CDR3 DNA sequence: TGCGCCAGCAGCTTAGCGAGTAGCGGACTCTACGAGCAGTACTTC. This codes for CASSLASSGLYEQYF. The V call is TRBV5-1, the J call TRBJ2-7; D perhaps matches TRBD2 (6 bases). V was cut by 2 bases and J by 3 bases, with 15 bases left in between. CDR3 length: 15 residues. Germline V gene data show CDR1 as SGHRS and CDR2 as YFSETQ.

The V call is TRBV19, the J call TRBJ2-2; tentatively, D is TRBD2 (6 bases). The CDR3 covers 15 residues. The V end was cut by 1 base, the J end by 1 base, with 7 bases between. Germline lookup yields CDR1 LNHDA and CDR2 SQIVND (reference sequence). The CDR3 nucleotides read TGTGCCAGTAGTATAGTGCGGGGGAACACCGGGGAGCTGTTTTTT. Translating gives CASSIVRGNTGELFF.

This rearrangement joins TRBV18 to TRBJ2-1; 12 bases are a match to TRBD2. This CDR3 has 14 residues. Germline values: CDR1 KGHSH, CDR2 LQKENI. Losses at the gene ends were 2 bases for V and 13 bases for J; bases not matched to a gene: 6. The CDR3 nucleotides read TGTGCCAGCTCACCAATAGTCGGACTAGCGGGACAGTTCTTC. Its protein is CASSPIVGLAGQFF.

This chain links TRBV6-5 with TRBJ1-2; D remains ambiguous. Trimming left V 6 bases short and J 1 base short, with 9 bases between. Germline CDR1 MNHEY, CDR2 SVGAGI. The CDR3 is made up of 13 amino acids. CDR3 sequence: CASRVALNYGYTF. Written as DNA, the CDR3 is TGTGCCAGCAGGGTGGCCCTTAACTATGGCTACACCTTC.

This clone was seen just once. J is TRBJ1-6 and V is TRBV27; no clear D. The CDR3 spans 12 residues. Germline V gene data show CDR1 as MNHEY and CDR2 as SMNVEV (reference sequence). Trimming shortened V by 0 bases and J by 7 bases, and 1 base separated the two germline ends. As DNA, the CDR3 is TGTGCCAGCAGTTTATCGAATTCACCCCTCCACTTT. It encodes CASSLSNSPLHF.

CDR3 DNA: TGTGCCAGCAGCCGTCGGGCAGGGGAAGACGAGCAGTACTTC. This sequence encodes CASSRRAGEDEQYF. The chain couples TRBV3-1 (or the pseudogene TRBV3-2) to TRBJ2-7; perhaps TRBD1 as D (6 bases). The CDR3 length is 14 residues. In germline, CDR1 is LGHDT, CDR2 YNNKEL (reference sequence). V lost 4 bases and J 5 bases, leaving 15 bases between the germline ends.

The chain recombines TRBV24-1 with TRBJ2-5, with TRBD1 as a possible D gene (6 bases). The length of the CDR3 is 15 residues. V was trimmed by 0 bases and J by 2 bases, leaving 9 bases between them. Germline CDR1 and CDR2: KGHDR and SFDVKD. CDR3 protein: CATSDLSQGQETQYF. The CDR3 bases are TGTGCCACCAGTGATTTGAGCCAGGGGCAAGAGACCCAGTACTTC.

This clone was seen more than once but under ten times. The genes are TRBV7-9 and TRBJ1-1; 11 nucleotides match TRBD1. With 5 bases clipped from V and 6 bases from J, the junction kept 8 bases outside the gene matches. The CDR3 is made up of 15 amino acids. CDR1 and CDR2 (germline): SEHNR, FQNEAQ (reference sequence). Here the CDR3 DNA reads TGTGCCAGCAGCCGTGGGACAGGGGGTAACCCTGAAGCTTTCTTT. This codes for CASSRGTGGNPEAFF.

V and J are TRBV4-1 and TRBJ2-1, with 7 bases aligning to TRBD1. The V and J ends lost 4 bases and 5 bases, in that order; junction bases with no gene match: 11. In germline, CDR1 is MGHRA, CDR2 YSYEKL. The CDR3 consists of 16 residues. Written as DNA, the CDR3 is TGCGCCAGCAGCCGCAAACCGGGACAGCTGAACAATGAGCAGTTCTTC. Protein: CASSRKPGQLNNEQFF.

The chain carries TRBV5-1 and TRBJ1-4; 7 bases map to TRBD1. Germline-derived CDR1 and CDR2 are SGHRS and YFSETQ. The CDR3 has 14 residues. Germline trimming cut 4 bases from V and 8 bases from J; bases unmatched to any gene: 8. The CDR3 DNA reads TGCGCCAGCAGCGCCACAGGGGTTGGAGAAAAACTGTTTTTT. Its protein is CASSATGVGEKLFF.

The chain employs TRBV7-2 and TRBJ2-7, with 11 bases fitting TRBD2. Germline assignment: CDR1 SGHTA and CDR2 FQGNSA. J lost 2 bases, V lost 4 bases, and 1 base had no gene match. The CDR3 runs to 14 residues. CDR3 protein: CASSWGLAAYEQYF. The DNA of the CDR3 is TGTGCCAGCAGCTGGGGACTAGCGGCCTACGAGCAGTACTTC.

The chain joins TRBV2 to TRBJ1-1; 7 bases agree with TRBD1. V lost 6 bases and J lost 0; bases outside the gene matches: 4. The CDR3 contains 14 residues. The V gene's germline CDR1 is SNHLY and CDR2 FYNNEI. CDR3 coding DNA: TGTGCCAGCAGAAACAGGGGCCTGAACACTGAAGCTTTCTTT. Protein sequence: CASRNRGLNTEAFF.

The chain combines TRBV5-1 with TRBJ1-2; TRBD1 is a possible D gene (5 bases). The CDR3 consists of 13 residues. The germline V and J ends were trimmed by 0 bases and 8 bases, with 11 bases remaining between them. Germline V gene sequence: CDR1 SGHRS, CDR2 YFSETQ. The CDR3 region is CASSLVIAGGYTF. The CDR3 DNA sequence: TGCGCCAGCAGCTTGGTCATCGCAGGGGGCTACACCTTC.

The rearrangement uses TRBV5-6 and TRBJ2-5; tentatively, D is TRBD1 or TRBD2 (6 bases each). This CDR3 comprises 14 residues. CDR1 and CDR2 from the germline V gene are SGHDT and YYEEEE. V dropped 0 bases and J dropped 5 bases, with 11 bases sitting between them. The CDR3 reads CASSLAGGLETQYF. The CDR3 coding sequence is TGTGCCAGCAGCTTGGCTGGGGGGCTGGAGACCCAGTACTTC.

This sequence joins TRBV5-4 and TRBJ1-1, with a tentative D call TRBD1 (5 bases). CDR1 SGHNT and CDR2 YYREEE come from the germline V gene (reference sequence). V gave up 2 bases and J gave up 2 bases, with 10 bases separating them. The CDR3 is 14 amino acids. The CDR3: CASSFFDRNTEAFF. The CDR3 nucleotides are TGTGCCAGCAGCTTCTTCGACAGAAACACTGAAGCTTTCTTT.

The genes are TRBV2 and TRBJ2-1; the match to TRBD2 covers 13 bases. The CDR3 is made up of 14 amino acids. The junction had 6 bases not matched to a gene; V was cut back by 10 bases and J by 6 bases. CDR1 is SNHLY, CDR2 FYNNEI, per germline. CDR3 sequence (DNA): TGTGCCACGGAAAGGACTAGCGGGGGCAATGAGCAGTTCTTC. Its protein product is CATERTSGGNEQFF.

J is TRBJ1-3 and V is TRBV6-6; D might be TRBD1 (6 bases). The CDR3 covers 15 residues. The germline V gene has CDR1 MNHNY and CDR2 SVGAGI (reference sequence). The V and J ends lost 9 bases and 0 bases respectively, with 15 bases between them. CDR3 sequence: CASTSGVHSGNTIYF. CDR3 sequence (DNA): TGTGCCAGTACCTCAGGGGTCCACTCTGGAAACACCATATATTTT.

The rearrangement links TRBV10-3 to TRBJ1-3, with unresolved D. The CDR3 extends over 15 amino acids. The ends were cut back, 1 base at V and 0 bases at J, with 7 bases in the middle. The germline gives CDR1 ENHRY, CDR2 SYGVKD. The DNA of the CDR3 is TGTGCCATCAGTGAGTGGCTCTCCTCTGGAAACACCATATATTTT. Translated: CAISEWLSSGNTIYF.